This TCR beta chain was captured in a study of blood T cell repertoires in COVID-19. Study overall: Whether acute or convalescent, the COVID-19 samples came from the United States, Italy and Spain. PBMCs, B-cell-depleted T cells, or T cells provided the cDNA or gDNA that made up the material.

Authors' methods: Quantification of nucleated cells was approximated via reference gene primer amplification. The assay was immunoSEQ multiplex PCR, and TCRdb's table has in-frame clones only and misses some. That table is the source of V, J and clone size, and D and trimming were worked out from the DNA. This sample yields around 60,000 clones, of which 88% are seen a single time; approximately 3.4% belongs to the top ten. The clonotype originates from a man aged 50-59 years with active COVID-19. Specimen: peripheral blood.

CDR3 DNA sequence: TGCGCCAGCAGCTCGTTTGATACGCAGTATTTT. Translation gives CASSSFDTQYF. This chain links TRBV5-1 with TRBJ2-3; D gene uncertain. The V gene lost 3 bases and the J gene lost 6 bases, with 5 bases spanning the gap. CDR1 is SGHRS and CDR2 is YFSETQ in the germline V gene. The CDR3 spans 11 residues. Combining the CDR3 with reference TRBV5-1 and TRBJ2-3 gives the whole variable domain KAGVTQTPRYLIKTRGQQVTLSCSPISGHRSVSWYQQTPGQGLQFLFEYFSETQRNKGNFPGRFSGRQFSNSRSEMNVSTLELGDSALYLCASSSFDTQYFGPGTRLTVL.